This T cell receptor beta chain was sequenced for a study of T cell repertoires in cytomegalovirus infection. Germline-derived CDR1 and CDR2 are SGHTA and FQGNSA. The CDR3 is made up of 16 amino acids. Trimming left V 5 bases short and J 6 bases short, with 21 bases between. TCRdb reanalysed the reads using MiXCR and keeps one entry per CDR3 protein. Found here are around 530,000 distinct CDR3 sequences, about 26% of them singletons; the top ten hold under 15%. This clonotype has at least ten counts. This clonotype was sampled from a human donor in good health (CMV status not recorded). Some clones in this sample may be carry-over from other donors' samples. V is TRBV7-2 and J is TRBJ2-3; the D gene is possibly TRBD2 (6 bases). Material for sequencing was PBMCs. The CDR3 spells CASSVGRSGWVDTQYF. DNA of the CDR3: TGTGCCAGCAGCGTGGGACGGAGCGGGTGGGTGGATACGCAGTATTTT. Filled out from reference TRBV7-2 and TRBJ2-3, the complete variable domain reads GAGVSQSPSNKVTEKGKDVELRCDPISGHTALYWYRQSLGQGLEFLIYFQGNSAPDKSGLPSDRFSAERTGGSVSTLTIQRTQQEDSAVYLCASSVGRSGWVDTQYFGPGTRLTVL.